This T cell receptor (beta chain) originates from a study of T-cell memory formation after mild COVID-19 (TCRdb year 2021). Broadly, across the study: TCR sequence clusters from the two donors were largely donor specific. In two donors, T-cell clones that expanded and contracted after mild COVID-19 were followed by sequencing TCRalpha and TCRbeta repertoires longitudinally. The cohort comprised two young, previously healthy adult volunteers, one female and one male. What the research found in general, with its limitations: The study included only a couple of mild cases, and larger cohorts that include severe cases with pre-infection samples were judged to be necessary. Balanced CD4/CD8 phenotypes were observed for clones contracting from day 15 to 85, whereas a bias towards CD4+ was observed for a second wave of clones expanding from day 15 to 37. Some responding clones were detected in pre-infection memory, which suggested that pre-existing cross-reactive memory T cells had joined the SARS-CoV-2 response. Contracting CD4+ clones appeared mostly in the CM and EM memory subsets, whereas CD8+ clones were enriched in EMRA. Whether the second-wave clones peaking on day 37 were SARS-CoV-2 specific was not confirmed.

PBMCs were isolated by Ficoll-Paque density gradient centrifugation. The sample was run on an Illumina NovaSeq 6000. TCRalpha and TCRbeta cDNA libraries were constructed by 5'RACE with constant-segment primers, with sample barcodes and unique molecular identifiers being introduced. Trizol reagent was used to extract RNA from every sample. Libraries were amplified in two PCR steps, with a second sample barcode and Illumina TruSeq adapters added in the second step. Sequencing of libraries was performed on an Illumina NovaSeq with 2 x 150 bp paired-end reads. Under the source paper's analysis protocol: Demultiplexing of reads and collapsing into UMI-guided consensus sequences were performed with migec v1.2.7. Using mixcr v2.1.11, UMI consensuses were aligned to TRA and TRB V and J templates and then assembled into clonotypes. A clonotype was counted as expanded or contracted only when both edgeR and NoisET called the clonotype significant, with the noise models trained on biological replicates. For edgeR calls, a false discovery rate-adjusted p below 0.01 and a log2 fold-change threshold of 1 were applied. PCA with hierarchical clustering of max-normalized trajectories of the 1000 most abundant clonotypes was used as exploratory dynamics analysis. The CD4 or CD8 phenotype of responding clones was assigned using the separately sequenced CD4+ and CD8+ repertoires. TCRdb reworked the public reads: Q25 trimming with fastp, MiXCR clone assembly, productive beta chains retained. A single entry per CDR3 protein holds the most common genes and DNA from its merged rows. TCRdb's processing, not the authors' own work, is the source of the V and J calls. In this sample the table shows fewer than 450,000 distinct CDR3 sequences, 20% to 25% of which occur a single time. Clones ranked in the top ten supply around 13% of the sample.

Remarks on this clonotype: No cognate antigen has been identified for it. No base-level quality is on record; no much larger clone is a single base apart.

Via the germline V gene (reference sequence), CDR1 is SEHNR and CDR2 FQNEAQ. Including the terminal cysteine and phenylalanine, the CDR3 comprises 16 residues. The entry retains the CDR3 DNA only, 48 bases that are in frame from base 1. At the junction V is shortened by 5 bases and J by 8 bases, with 24 bases in between. The V gene is TRBV7-9 and the J gene is TRBJ1-2; TRBD1 is a weak D gene call, 5 bases matching. Sequencing was carried out using PBMCs or a T cell subset sorted from them (not recorded which). The receptor's source is an adult woman who had mild COVID-19 (a few samples of this study predate the infection). The sample titles of this study are shuffled in the database, so cell type and time point are left out; the donor was told from shared clones. The CDR3 region has the sequence CASSAPTGTLDVGYTF. The nucleotide sequence is TGTGCCAGCAGCGCCCCAACCGGGACCCTGGACGTGGGCTACACCTTC.